The 13 T cell receptor beta chains below were found in one sample sequenced in a study of T cell responses to AZD1222 COVID-19 vaccine. The assay was immunoSEQ multiplex PCR, and TCRdb's table has in-frame clones only and misses some. The data contain about 200,000 clones, roughly 92% of them singletons. Sample: peripheral blood, taken on day 0 of AZD1222 vaccination. These receptors were taken from an adult in good health.

This rearrangement joins TRBV5-4 to TRBJ1-1, with D maybe TRBD1 (5 bases). Germline values: CDR1 SGHNT, CDR2 YYREEE (reference sequence). CDR3 length: 14 residues. Deletions cut 2 bases from V and 5 bases from J, with 13 bases between. CDR3 region: CASSFAGLMTEAFF. DNA for the CDR3: TGTGCCAGCAGCTTCGCAGGGCTTATGACTGAAGCTTTCTTT.

The CDR3 DNA reads as TGTGCCAGCAGTGAAGGACAGGACTCGCATGGCTACACCTTC. Protein: CASSEGQDSHGYTF. The chain links TRBV6-1 to TRBJ1-2; D might be TRBD1 (6 bases). Between the trimmed V and J ends, which lost 1 base and 6 bases, there was a span of 12 bases. The CDR3 loop spans 14 amino acids. Germline V gene data show CDR1 as MNHNS and CDR2 as SASEGT.

The genes are TRBV4-1 and TRBJ1-3; tentatively, D is TRBD1 (5 bases). V was shortened by 3 bases and J by 4 bases, with 16 bases between the two germline ends. Germline V gene data show CDR1 as MGHRA and CDR2 as YSYEKL. The CDR3 length is 16 residues. The CDR3 spells CASSQSGATPGNTIYF. The CDR3 DNA reads as TGCGCCAGCAGCCAGTCCGGGGCGACCCCCGGAAACACCATATATTTT.

This clone was found once. The rearrangement uses TRBV2 and TRBJ2-7; D is uncertain. The CDR3 covers 13 residues. The germline CDR1 and CDR2 sequences are SNHLY and FYNNEI. V was cut by 5 bases and J by 0 bases, with 8 bases left in between. The CDR3 nucleotides are TGTGCCAGCAGTTCCTGGAGCTCCTACGAGCAGTACTTC. Its translation is CASSSWSSYEQYF.

The J gene is TRBJ1-6, the V gene TRBV2; D is undetermined. The CDR3 contains 13 residues. Germline CDR1 SNHLY, CDR2 FYNNEI. The germline V and J ends were trimmed by 3 bases and 4 bases, with 4 bases remaining between them. The CDR3 DNA follows: TGTGCCAGCAGTGACAGTTATAATTCACCCCTCCACTTT. It is translated as CASSDSYNSPLHF.

The chain is built from TRBV6-5 and TRBJ1-2, with D possibly being TRBD1 (5 bases). The CDR3 loop spans 16 amino acids. Germline V gene sequence: CDR1 MNHEY, CDR2 SVGAGI. V dropped 6 bases and J dropped 3 bases, with 20 bases sitting between them. The CDR3 sequence is CASRYGTREGHYGYTF. For the CDR3, the DNA is TGTGCCAGCAGGTACGGAACGAGGGAGGGACACTATGGCTACACCTTC.

This clone was seen just once. This chain links TRBV28 with TRBJ1-5; 10 bases line up with TRBD1. This CDR3 region has 17 residues. The V gene end was trimmed by 4 bases and the J gene end by 0 bases; junction bases not matched to a gene: 6. The germline V gene encodes CDR1 MDHEN and CDR2 SYDVKM. CDR3 in amino acids: CASSSSGTGASNQPQHF. CDR3 in DNA: TGTGCCAGCAGTTCATCCGGGACAGGGGCTAGCAATCAGCCCCAGCATTTT.

The chain is built from TRBV2 and TRBJ1-5; unclear D gene. This CDR3 has 13 amino acids. V lost 7 bases to trimming and J lost 0 bases, with 7 bases between them. Germline CDR1 is SNHLY and CDR2 is FYNNEI. CDR3: CASMDDSNQPQHF. As DNA, the CDR3 is TGTGCCAGCATGGACGATAGCAATCAGCCCCAGCATTTT.

J is TRBJ1-3 and V is TRBV29-1; TRBD1 aligns across 8 bases. Germline V gives CDR1 SQVTM, CDR2 ANQGSEA. This CDR3 has 14 residues. Trimming removed 3 bases from V and 3 bases from J; junction bases left unmatched: 4. CDR3 sequence: CSVEDRVVGNTIYF. The CDR3 DNA is TGCAGCGTTGAGGACAGGGTAGTTGGAAACACCATATATTTT.

This clone was observed a single time. This chain connects TRBV7-9 to TRBJ2-5; 7 bases fit TRBD1. The germline V gene has CDR1 SEHNR and CDR2 FQNEAQ (reference sequence). This CDR3 spans 15 amino acids. V dropped 1 base and J dropped 3; count of bases not matched to a gene: 5. CDR3: CASSLDEGTEETQYF. The CDR3 nucleotides read TGTGCCAGCAGCTTAGACGAAGGGACAGAAGAGACCCAGTACTTC.

The rearrangement joins TRBV29-1 to TRBJ1-2; D is unresolved. V gave up 5 bases and J gave up 6 bases, with 13 bases separating them. CDR1 and CDR2 from the germline V gene are SQVTM and ANQGSEA. The CDR3 has 12 amino acids. This chain's CDR3 is CSVKQSTDGYTF. CDR3 coding DNA: TGCAGCGTTAAACAGAGTACTGATGGCTACACCTTC.

The chain employs TRBV7-2 and TRBJ2-7; D is perhaps TRBD1 (6 bases). The CDR3 spans 13 residues. The V end was cut by 5 bases, the J end by 2 bases, with 10 bases between. In germline, CDR1 is SGHTA, CDR2 FQGNSA. The CDR3 DNA reads as TGTGCCAGCAGCCGGGACACCGCCTACGAGCAGTACTTC. Translated, it gives CASSRDTAYEQYF. Full variable domain (outside the CDR3, taken from reference TRBV7-2 and TRBJ2-7): GAGVSQSPSNKVTEKGKDVELRCDPISGHTALYWYRQSLGQGLEFLIYFQGNSAPDKSGLPSDRFSAERTGGSVSTLTIQRTQQEDSAVYLCASSRDTAYEQYFGPGTRLTVT.

V usage is TRBV29-1 and J usage is TRBJ1-2; no reliable D call. Germline CDR1 and CDR2: SQVTM and ANQGSEA. Trimming left V 3 bases short and J 8 bases short, with 19 bases between. CDR3 length: 14 amino acids. CDR3 nucleotide sequence: TGCAGCGTTGACCCGAACGACAATGATGGGGGCTACACCTTC. Residues: CSVDPNDNDGGYTF. Supplemented by reference TRBV29-1 and TRBJ1-2, the full variable domain reads SAVISQKPSRDICQRGTSLTIQCQVDSQVTMMFWYRQQPGQSLTLIATANQGSEATYESGFVIDKFPISRPNLTFSTLTVSNMSPEDSSIYLCSVDPNDNDGGYTFGSGTRLTVV.